These T cell receptor beta chains were read from a single sample in a study of PD-L1 blockade in urothelial cancer. Clones were sequenced by immunoSEQ multiplex PCR, and TCRdb holds only the in-frame ones, with some missing. The top ten hold roughly a quarter of the sample, which has approximately 40,000 clones, 86% seen once. This specimen consisted of PBMCs, obtained around atezolizumab (anti-PD-L1) treatment. The source is a man aged 55 to 69 with urothelial cancer. Each CDR3 is given with its conserved first and last residue. A D gene is named only where the DNA matches it firmly.

v_gene: TRBV15; d_gene: TRBD1; j_gene: TRBJ1-5; CDR3aa: CATSGRGGTGGNQPQHF
v_gene: TRBV5-1; d_gene: TRBD2; j_gene: TRBJ2-1; CDR3aa: CASSSNSGGAYNEQFF
v_gene: TRBV5-8; d_gene: NA; j_gene: TRBJ1-2; CDR3aa: CASSLAGITNYGYTF
v_gene: TRBV28; d_gene: NA; j_gene: TRBJ2-7; CDR3aa: CASSLARSYEQYF
v_gene: TRBV27; d_gene: NA; j_gene: TRBJ2-7; CDR3aa: CASSPTGYEQYF
v_gene: TRBV19; d_gene: TRBD1; j_gene: TRBJ1-3; CDR3aa: CASSFQGDGNTIYF
v_gene: TRBV7-9; d_gene: NA; j_gene: TRBJ2-5; CDR3aa: CASSLSGGAETQYF
v_gene: TRBV28; d_gene: TRBD1; j_gene: TRBJ1-2; CDR3aa: CASSLAGTVAHGYTF
v_gene: TRBV4-3; d_gene: NA; j_gene: TRBJ2-3; CDR3aa: CASSQSATGTQYF
v_gene: TRBV7-2; d_gene: NA; j_gene: TRBJ1-6; CDR3aa: CASSLSGSSASYNSPLHF
v_gene: TRBV19; d_gene: TRBD2; j_gene: TRBJ2-4; CDR3aa: CASSEQREWENIQYF
v_gene: TRBV10-3; d_gene: TRBD2; j_gene: TRBJ2-3; CDR3aa: CAISALRGGPPDTQYF
v_gene: TRBV12-5; d_gene: NA; j_gene: TRBJ1-1; CDR3aa: CASGRDLTNTEAFF
v_gene: TRBV7-6; d_gene: NA; j_gene: TRBJ2-5; CDR3aa: CASSLAGSVSGQETQYF
v_gene: TRBV5-1; d_gene: NA; j_gene: TRBJ2-2; CDR3aa: CASSTSGFNTGELFF
v_gene: TRBV30; d_gene: NA; j_gene: TRBJ2-2; CDR3aa: CAWSVNSLNTGELFF
v_gene: TRBV10-1; d_gene: NA; j_gene: TRBJ1-1; CDR3aa: CASSGAGTRAEAFF
v_gene: TRBV18; d_gene: TRBD2; j_gene: TRBJ2-3; CDR3aa: CASSRGLAGTSTDTQYF